This entry lists 26 T cell receptor beta chains sequenced from one sample in a study of long-term antiretroviral therapy in people with HIV. The assay used was immunoSEQ (version v3.0), run at survey level. This table comes from immunoSEQ multiplex PCR, and its TCRdb copy is limited to in-frame clones, with some not included. There are about 37,000 clones in the sample; around 83% occur only once, and roughly 6.3% lies in the top ten. Sequenced material: unsorted PBMCs, taken 1 year after starting antiretroviral therapy. These receptors were obtained from a man aged 18-30 years with HIV.

The V call is TRBV19, the J call TRBJ2-1, with a possible D match to TRBD2 (5 bases). CDR1 and CDR2 (germline): LNHDA, SQIVND (reference sequence). CDR3 length: 15 residues. The germline V and J ends were trimmed by 5 bases and 7 bases, with 18 bases remaining between them. Written as DNA, the CDR3 is TGTGCCAGTAGTTGGGTCCTAGGCCGAGGGAATGAGCAGTTCTTC. Translating gives CASSWVLGRGNEQFF.

This chain joins TRBV28 and TRBJ2-7, with TRBD1 matching over 9 bases. Trimming removed 5 bases from V and 5 bases from J; junction bases left unmatched: 1. The CDR3 is made up of 12 amino acids. Germline-derived CDR1 and CDR2 are MDHEN and SYDVKM. The CDR3 DNA sequence: TGTGCCAGCAGTCGGGACAGGGACGAGCAGTACTTC. Protein: CASSRDRDEQYF. The whole variable domain, remainder taken from reference TRBV28 and TRBJ2-7, is DVKVTQSSRYLVKRTGEKVFLECVQDMDHENMFWYRQDPGLGLRLIYFSYDVKMKEKGDIPEGYSVSREKKERFSLILESASTNQTSMYLCASSRDRDEQYFGPGTRLTVT.

In its sample, this clone was seen once. This chain connects TRBV28 to TRBJ2-3, with 10 nucleotides matching TRBD2. Germline lookup yields CDR1 MDHEN and CDR2 SYDVKM. CDR3 length: 14 amino acids. V was pared by 11 bases and J by 5 bases, with 10 bases of the junction left unmatched. The CDR3 sequence: CASQREGFGDTQYF. In DNA, the CDR3 is TGTGCCTCCCAGCGGGAGGGCTTTGGAGATACGCAGTATTTT.

The V gene is TRBV6-6, the J gene TRBJ1-1; unclear D gene. V dropped 10 bases and J dropped 6 bases, with 9 bases sitting between them. CDR3 length equals 10 residues. The germline gives CDR1 MNHNY, CDR2 SVGAGI (reference sequence). The CDR3 bases are TGTGCCACCTACGGAGCTGAAGCTTTCTTT. Encoded protein: CATYGAEAFF.

The genes are TRBV7-9 and TRBJ2-1; 8 bases agree with TRBD2. The CDR3 runs to 15 residues. The V gene's germline CDR1 is SEHNR and CDR2 FQNEAQ (reference sequence). The ends lost 1 base at V and 8 bases at J; junction bases unmatched: 7. CDR3 DNA sequence: TGTGCCAGCAGCTTAGTAGGACTAGCTACGGATGAGCAGTTCTTC. This gives the protein CASSLVGLATDEQFF.

V gene TRBV4-2 combines with J gene TRBJ1-1; a possible D gene is TRBD1 (5 bases). CDR3 size: 13 residues. Between the trimmed V and J ends, which lost 3 bases and 6 bases, there was a span of 11 bases. CDR1 and CDR2 from the germline V gene are LGHNA and YNFKEQ. CDR3 sequence: CASSHEGSPEAFF. The DNA for the CDR3 is TGTGCCAGCAGCCATGAGGGGTCCCCTGAAGCTTTCTTT.

The chain carries TRBV7-2 and TRBJ2-7; 9 bases map to TRBD1. Trimming cost V 3 bases and J 2 bases; bases outside gene matches: 5. The CDR3 totals 15 residues. Germline V gene lookup returns CDR1 SGHTA and CDR2 FQGNSA. CDR3 residues: CASSLGTGRPYEQYF. The CDR3 DNA follows: TGTGCCAGCAGCTTGGGGACAGGGAGGCCCTACGAGCAGTACTTC.

V is TRBV19 and J is TRBJ2-7, with 10 bases aligning to TRBD2. The CDR3 sequence is 16 residues long. The V segment lost 6 bases and the J segment 9 bases; nucleotides outside the gene matches: 17. Germline V gene sequence: CDR1 LNHDA, CDR2 SQIVND (reference sequence). The CDR3 sequence: CASRRSHGLAGVGQYF. Here the CDR3 DNA reads TGTGCCAGTAGGAGGTCTCACGGCCTAGCGGGAGTGGGGCAGTACTTC. Using reference TRBV19 and TRBJ2-7 for the parts outside the CDR3, the full variable domain is DGGITQSPKYLFRKEGQNVTLSCEQNLNHDAMYWYRQDPGQGLRLIYYSQIVNDFQKGDIAEGYSVSREKKESFPLTVTSAQKNPTAFYLCASRRSHGLAGVGQYFGPGTRLTVT.

Here the CDR3 DNA reads TGCGCCAGCAGCGCCTGGGACACCGGCTCCTACGAGCAGTACTTC. As protein: CASSAWDTGSYEQYF. V usage is TRBV5-1 and J usage is TRBJ2-7, with D maybe TRBD1 (6 bases). V lost 4 bases and J 0 bases, leaving 14 bases between the germline ends. CDR1 SGHRS and CDR2 YFSETQ come from the germline V gene. CDR3 size: 15 residues.

The rearrangement joins TRBV19 to TRBJ1-2; TRBD1 is a possible D gene (6 bases). The germline CDR1 and CDR2 sequences are LNHDA and SQIVND (reference sequence). The CDR3 extends over 15 amino acids. Trimming removed 8 bases from V and 3 bases from J, with 19 bases in between. For the CDR3, the DNA is TGTGCCAGTTCTACCACGGGGGCCGACGACTATGGCTACACCTTC. It translates to CASSTTGADDYGYTF.

The rearrangement uses TRBV4-1 and TRBJ1-1; tentative D call: TRBD1 (6 bases). Per the germline V gene, CDR1 is MGHRA and CDR2 is YSYEKL. The CDR3 totals 14 residues. Deletions cut 0 bases from V and 1 base from J, with 6 bases between. The DNA of the CDR3 is TGCGCCAGCAGCCAAGAGACAGGGAACACTGAAGCTTTCTTT. This gives the protein CASSQETGNTEAFF.

The count of this clone is one. DNA for the CDR3: TGTGCCAGCAGTTTATCTGGGACAAGATTCGACGAGCAGTACTTC. Amino acid sequence: CASSLSGTRFDEQYF. The chain recombines TRBV28 with TRBJ2-7; a possible D gene is TRBD1 (6 bases). The CDR3 totals 15 residues. Germline V CDR1 and CDR2: MDHEN, SYDVKM. V was clipped by 1 base and J by 5 bases, with 15 bases between them.

The chain joins TRBV5-6 to TRBJ1-2; D is ambiguous. V lost 3 bases and J 6 bases, leaving 9 bases between the germline ends. Per germline, CDR1 SGHDT and CDR2 YYEEEE. This CDR3 region has 12 residues. In DNA form, the CDR3 reads TGTGCCAGCAGCTCCGGGAGGAATGGCTACACCTTC. Amino acid sequence: CASSSGRNGYTF.

The chain couples TRBV7-6 to TRBJ1-1; D not resolved. With 5 bases removed from V and 2 bases from J, the gap between germline ends came to 9 bases. The CDR3 contains 13 residues. The V gene's germline CDR1 is SGHVS and CDR2 FNYEAQ. The CDR3 here is CASSKFDNTEAFF. CDR3 DNA sequence: TGTGCCAGCAGCAAATTTGATAACACTGAAGCTTTCTTT.

The J gene is TRBJ2-5, the V gene TRBV5-1, with D perhaps TRBD2 (6 bases). Trimming took 7 bases from V and 1 from J, leaving 17 bases between them. The CDR3 sequence is 15 residues long. Germline lookup yields CDR1 SGHRS and CDR2 YFSETQ. CDR3 loop: CASGRGGGIQETQYF. For the CDR3, the DNA is TGCGCCAGCGGCCGGGGCGGAGGGATCCAAGAGACCCAGTACTTC.

V is TRBV9 and J is TRBJ1-2; no clear D. The V end lost 3 bases, the J end lost 5 bases, and 8 bases lay between the germline ends. Germline V lookup: CDR1 SGDLS, CDR2 YYNGEE. The CDR3 is 12 amino acids. The DNA for the CDR3 is TGTGCCAGCAGCGCGGGCGGTTATGGCTACACCTTC. Protein sequence: CASSAGGYGYTF.

The chain uses TRBV6-1 and TRBJ1-1, with D unclear. The germline gives CDR1 MNHNS, CDR2 SASEGT. V was shortened by 9 bases and J by 0 bases, with 14 bases between the two germline ends. This CDR3 comprises 14 residues. As DNA, the CDR3 is TGTGCCAGAGCGGGAAGACTCATGAACACTGAAGCTTTCTTT. It is translated as CARAGRLMNTEAFF.

The genes are TRBV5-1 and TRBJ2-1, with D hard to call. V dropped 0 bases and J dropped 4 bases, with 11 bases sitting between them. This CDR3 has 15 amino acids. From germline, CDR1 is SGHRS and CDR2 YFSETQ. In DNA, the CDR3 is TGCGCCAGCAGCTTGGTTCAGGAAACGTACAATGAGCAGTTCTTC. Its protein is CASSLVQETYNEQFF. The full variable domain, in which reference TRBV5-1 and TRBJ2-1 provide the parts outside the CDR3, is KAGVTQTPRYLIKTRGQQVTLSCSPISGHRSVSWYQQTPGQGLQFLFEYFSETQRNKGNFPGRFSGRQFSNSRSEMNVSTLELGDSALYLCASSLVQETYNEQFFGPGTRLTVL.

The chain couples TRBV19 to TRBJ1-1, with D perhaps matching TRBD1 (6 bases). The length of the CDR3 is 15 residues. The V gene lost 7 bases and the J gene lost 1 base, with 16 bases spanning the gap. Germline V gene data show CDR1 as LNHDA and CDR2 as SQIVND (reference sequence). The CDR3 sequence: CASTITGAGNTEAFF. CDR3 DNA sequence: TGTGCCAGTACCATCACGGGGGCGGGGAACACTGAAGCTTTCTTT.

J is TRBJ1-2 and V is TRBV9, with D possibly TRBD1 on 6 matching bases. The CDR3 sequence is 14 residues long. Germline-derived CDR1 and CDR2 are SGDLS and YYNGEE. Trimming took off 4 bases at V and 4 bases at J, with 14 bases between the two ends. The CDR3 nucleotides are TGTGCCAGCAGCCCCTACGCGGACAGCTATGGCTACACCTTC. Its protein is CASSPYADSYGYTF.

This clone was recorded once. The rearrangement joins TRBV5-1 to TRBJ1-4; D not resolved. The CDR3 is made up of 14 amino acids. Looked up from germline, CDR1 is SGHRS and CDR2 is YFSETQ. With 1 base removed from V and 0 bases from J, the gap between germline ends came to 4 bases. The DNA of the CDR3 is TGCGCCAGCAGCTTGAGGTCAACTAATGAAAAACTGTTTTTT. Amino acid sequence: CASSLRSTNEKLFF. The entire variable domain, with the rest obtained from reference TRBV5-1 and TRBJ1-4, is as follows: KAGVTQTPRYLIKTRGQQVTLSCSPISGHRSVSWYQQTPGQGLQFLFEYFSETQRNKGNFPGRFSGRQFSNSRSEMNVSTLELGDSALYLCASSLRSTNEKLFFGSGTQLSVL.

The CDR3 loop reads CASSLSGTSSNQPQHF. For the CDR3, the DNA is TGTGCCAGCAGTTTATCAGGGACGAGTAGCAATCAGCCCCAGCATTTT. This chain joins TRBV27 and TRBJ1-5; D may be TRBD1 (5 bases). The CDR3 has 16 amino acids. Germline V gene sequence: CDR1 MNHEY, CDR2 SMNVEV (reference sequence). Trimming took off 0 bases at V and 0 bases at J, with 9 bases between the two ends.

In DNA, the CDR3 is TGCGCCAGCAGTCAAAGCCAGCCCCCCCGGGACAGGGTGGGGAGAAACACCATATATTTT. Residues: CASSQSQPPRDRVGRNTIYF. V usage is TRBV23-1 and J usage is TRBJ1-3; 9 bases match TRBD1. TRBV23-1 is filed as an ORF, its function uncertain. The CDR3 is made up of 20 amino acids. With V trimmed by 2 bases and J by 5 bases, 19 bases remained unmatched.

This clone has more than one count but fewer than ten. The CDR3 nucleotides are TGTGCCAGCAGCGTAACCCATTCCCCGACAGGGTCCGAGCAGTACTTC. Translating gives CASSVTHSPTGSEQYF. This rearrangement joins TRBV9 to TRBJ2-7; 7 nucleotides match TRBD1. V lost 1 base to trimming and J lost 6 bases; unmatched junction nucleotides: 13. CDR1 and CDR2 from the germline V gene are SGDLS and YYNGEE. This CDR3 is built from 16 residues.

The genes are TRBV2 and TRBJ2-7; 11 bases are a match to TRBD2. This CDR3 contains 13 residues. The V segment lost 6 bases and the J segment 4 bases; nucleotides outside the gene matches: 2. CDR1 and CDR2 from the germline V gene are SNHLY and FYNNEI. The CDR3 region is CASRLAGGYEQYF. The CDR3 bases are TGTGCCAGCAGGCTAGCGGGAGGTTACGAGCAGTACTTC.

This sequence joins TRBV7-2 and TRBJ1-1; 7 nucleotides line up with TRBD1. Germline V gives CDR1 SGHTA, CDR2 FQGNSA. Trimming removed 3 bases from V and 0 bases from J; junction bases left unmatched: 4. CDR3 length: 15 amino acids. CDR3 DNA: TGTGCCAGCAGCTTTGGACAGGCCTTGAACACTGAAGCTTTCTTT. Protein sequence: CASSFGQALNTEAFF.